A single sample gave rise to the 22 T cell receptor beta chains below, sequenced in a study of blood T cell repertoires in COVID-19. Measured with immunoSEQ multiplex PCR; TCRdb has only the in-frame clones, and not every one. This table has 200,000 or so clones, 80% appearing once. The sample comprised PBMCs or T cells enriched from blood (not recorded which). These receptors all come from a woman aged 40 to 50 with acute COVID-19.

On this clone: Sequence at one end of the junction differs from germline and may be a read error. The rearrangement joins TRBV19 to TRBJ2-1, with 8 positions matching TRBD1. The CDR3 totals 15 residues. Germline-derived CDR1 and CDR2 are LNHDA and SQIVND (reference sequence). The CDR3 loop is CASSLDRGSYNEQFF. The CDR3 nucleotides read TGTGCCAGTAGTTTAGACAGGGGCTCCTACAATGAGCAGTTCTTC.

The V call is TRBV29-1, the J call TRBJ2-3; 11 bases match TRBD2. V was pared by 7 bases and J by 2 bases, with 5 bases of the junction left unmatched. The CDR3 is made up of 14 amino acids. The germline gives CDR1 SQVTM, CDR2 ANQGSEA. The CDR3 DNA reads as TGCAGCGGCGCACTAGCGGGAGTCACAGATACGCAGTATTTT. Its protein product is CSGALAGVTDTQYF.

The chain is built from TRBV9 and TRBJ2-5, with a possible D match to TRBD2 (6 bases). Germline V gene sequence: CDR1 SGDLS, CDR2 YYNGEE. V dropped 0 bases and J dropped 4 bases, with 16 bases sitting between them. CDR3 length: 16 amino acids. CDR3 in amino acids: CASSVADSGWGETQYF. The CDR3 DNA sequence: TGTGCCAGCAGCGTAGCTGATAGCGGCTGGGGAGAGACCCAGTACTTC.

The rearrangement links TRBV3-1 (or the pseudogene TRBV3-2) to TRBJ2-7; the D gene is possibly TRBD1 (5 bases). Germline V gene lookup returns CDR1 LGHDT and CDR2 YNNKEL (reference sequence). CDR3 length: 15 amino acids. The germline V and J ends were trimmed by 4 bases and 2 bases, with 15 bases remaining between them. CDR3 region: CASSPTGWGTYEQYF. DNA for the CDR3: TGTGCCAGCAGCCCTACAGGTTGGGGCACCTACGAGCAGTACTTC.

The table lists this clone with a few counts. The same CDR3 can be traced to other DNA sequences in this sample. The chain links TRBV28 to TRBJ2-7; 8 bases fit TRBD2. The CDR3 is 15 amino acids. V lost 1 base to trimming and J lost 2 bases; unmatched junction nucleotides: 4. Germline-derived CDR1 and CDR2 are MDHEN and SYDVKM. The CDR3 DNA sequence: TGTGCCAGCAGTTTATCCGGGGGGGGTACCTACGAGCAGTACTTC. Translated: CASSLSGGGTYEQYF.

This chain uses TRBV2 with TRBJ2-3; 14 nucleotides match TRBD2. J gave up 4 bases and V 9 bases, and 9 bases lay outside the gene matches. The germline gives CDR1 SNHLY, CDR2 FYNNEI. The CDR3 is made up of 16 amino acids. CDR3 sequence reads: CARQGLAGDDPDTQYF. CDR3 nucleotide sequence: TGTGCCAGACAGGGACTAGCGGGGGACGATCCAGATACGCAGTATTTT.

This chain uses TRBV2 with TRBJ2-7; TRBD2 might be the D (5 bases). The CDR3 is 14 amino acids. Germline V CDR1 and CDR2: SNHLY, FYNNEI. Deletions cut 2 bases from V and 2 bases from J, with 10 bases between. CDR3 bases: TGTGCCAGCAGTGAACCAGGAGCGGCCTACGAGCAGTACTTC. It yields the protein CASSEPGAAYEQYF. The full variable domain, with the rest looked up from reference TRBV2 and TRBJ2-7, is EPEVTQTPSHQVTQMGQEVILRCVPISNHLYFYWYRQILGQKVEFLVSFYNNEISEKSEIFDDQFSVERPDGSNFTLKIRSTKLEDSAMYFCASSEPGAAYEQYFGPGTRLTVT.

The chain joins TRBV28 to TRBJ2-7; no definite D call. The germline V gene has CDR1 MDHEN and CDR2 SYDVKM. V was pared by 2 bases and J by 4 bases, with 6 bases between. This CDR3 has 12 amino acids. CDR3 loop: CASSLPRYEQYF. The CDR3, as DNA: TGTGCCAGCAGTTTACCCAGGTACGAGCAGTACTTC. The complete variable domain, with remaining parts taken from reference TRBV28 and TRBJ2-7, reads DVKVTQSSRYLVKRTGEKVFLECVQDMDHENMFWYRQDPGLGLRLIYFSYDVKMKEKGDIPEGYSVSREKKERFSLILESASTNQTSMYLCASSLPRYEQYFGPGTRLTVT.

This chain connects TRBV28 to TRBJ2-1, with D perhaps matching TRBD1 or TRBD2 (9 bases each). Germline V CDR1 and CDR2: MDHEN, SYDVKM. The CDR3 has 21 residues. The ends were cut back, 5 bases at V and 7 bases at J, with 36 bases in the middle. The CDR3 nucleotides are TGTGCCAGCAGTCCAGCAGGGGGACAGGGAAAAACTACTGGACTAGCGAATGAGCAGTTCTTC. Translating it yields CASSPAGGQGKTTGLANEQFF.

The table lists this clone with a count of one. The gene calls are TRBV7-8 and TRBJ1-1, with D possibly TRBD1 on 5 matching bases. V dropped 6 bases and J dropped 4 bases, with 18 bases sitting between them. Germline V gene lookup returns CDR1 SGHVS and CDR2 FQNEAQ. CDR3 length: 15 residues. The CDR3 protein is CASSPSGARGTEAFF. The CDR3 nucleotides are TGTGCCAGCAGTCCTAGCGGGGCGCGAGGCACTGAAGCTTTCTTT.

The rearrangement uses TRBV30 and TRBJ1-5, with D possibly matching TRBD1 (6 bases). In germline, CDR1 is GTSNPN, CDR2 SVGIG (reference sequence). The CDR3 totals 15 residues. V was cut by 1 base and J by 4 bases, with 14 bases left in between. The CDR3 DNA sequence: TGTGCCTGGAGTGCTCCGGGACACCTAAATCAGCCCCAGCATTTT. This sequence encodes CAWSAPGHLNQPQHF.

CDR3 region: CASSPRDRAGGELFF. The CDR3 coding sequence is TGTGCCAGCAGTCCCCGGGACAGGGCAGGCGGGGAGCTGTTTTTT. The V call is TRBV28, the J call TRBJ2-2; 9 bases agree with TRBD1. V lost 5 bases to trimming and J lost 7 bases; unmatched junction nucleotides: 8. From germline, CDR1 is MDHEN and CDR2 SYDVKM. The CDR3 covers 15 residues. The complete variable domain, with remaining parts taken from reference TRBV28 and TRBJ2-2, reads DVKVTQSSRYLVKRTGEKVFLECVQDMDHENMFWYRQDPGLGLRLIYFSYDVKMKEKGDIPEGYSVSREKKERFSLILESASTNQTSMYLCASSPRDRAGGELFFGEGSRLTVL.

The chain recombines TRBV5-4 with TRBJ1-3; 9 bases align to TRBD1. The CDR3 length is 14 residues. V lost 3 bases, J lost 7 bases, and 5 bases stayed unmatched. Per germline, CDR1 SGHNT and CDR2 YYREEE (reference sequence). CDR3 protein: CASSSKGQGNTIYF. CDR3 DNA sequence: TGTGCCAGCAGCTCGAAAGGACAGGGGAACACCATATATTTT.

This clone has more than one count but fewer than ten. The V and J genes are TRBV24-1 and TRBJ2-7; 12 positions match TRBD2. CDR1 and CDR2 from the germline V gene are KGHDR and SFDVKD. This CDR3 is built from 16 residues. Germline trimming cut 9 bases from V and 5 bases from J; bases unmatched to any gene: 13. This CDR3 is CATGPRTSGKGNEQYF. Written as DNA, the CDR3 is TGTGCCACCGGCCCCCGGACTAGCGGGAAGGGGAACGAGCAGTACTTC.

This chain joins TRBV27 and TRBJ2-7; possible D gene TRBD1, 6 bases. This CDR3 contains 16 residues. Germline lookup yields CDR1 MNHEY and CDR2 SMNVEV (reference sequence). V was shortened by 4 bases and J by 1 base, with 17 bases between the two germline ends. CDR3 in DNA: TGTGCCAGCAGTTCGATTGGGGGCGGATCGTCCTACGAGCAGTACTTC. Amino acid sequence: CASSSIGGGSSYEQYF.

The V and J genes are TRBV18 and TRBJ1-2, with 8 nucleotides matching TRBD1. This CDR3 comprises 16 residues. The germline V gene encodes CDR1 KGHSH and CDR2 LQKENI. Losses at the gene ends were 1 base for V and 2 bases for J; bases not matched to a gene: 6. CDR3 sequence: CASSPRAGGENYGYTF. DNA for the CDR3: TGTGCCAGCTCACCACGCGCAGGGGGCGAAAACTATGGCTACACCTTC.

The V gene is TRBV5-8, the J gene TRBJ2-3, with TRBD2 as a possible D gene (6 bases). The length of the CDR3 is 14 residues. V gave up 2 bases and J gave up 10 bases, with 17 bases separating them. The germline V gene has CDR1 SGHTS and CDR2 YDEGEE. The CDR3: CASSFPTAGAAQYF. In DNA form, the CDR3 reads TGTGCCAGCAGCTTTCCCACAGCGGGCGCTGCGCAGTATTTT.

Regarding this clone: Other DNA sequences of this sample code for an identical CDR3. The chain employs TRBV28 and TRBJ1-2; the D gene is possibly TRBD1 (6 bases). V was clipped by 2 bases and J by 2 bases, with 9 bases between them. The CDR3 runs 14 residues. From germline, CDR1 is MDHEN and CDR2 SYDVKM. The CDR3 here is CASSLGDRNYGYTF. CDR3 sequence (DNA): TGTGCCAGCAGTTTAGGAGACAGGAACTATGGCTACACCTTC.

The chain combines TRBV6-1 with TRBJ1-5; the match to TRBD1 covers 11 bases. The CDR3 is 15 residues long. The trim removed 1 base at V and 6 bases at J, leaving 2 bases unmatched. The germline V gene encodes CDR1 MNHNS and CDR2 SASEGT. This chain's CDR3 is CASSEGTGGGQPQHF. As DNA, the CDR3 is TGTGCCAGCAGTGAAGGGACAGGGGGCGGTCAGCCCCAGCATTTT.

The rearrangement uses TRBV28 and TRBJ2-7, with D perhaps TRBD1 (6 bases). This CDR3 is built from 15 residues. The V end lost 3 bases, the J end lost 1 base, and 13 bases lay between the germline ends. Germline assignment: CDR1 MDHEN and CDR2 SYDVKM. The CDR3 nucleotides read TGTGCCAGCAGTTTGGCAGGGGACCTTTCCTACGAGCAGTACTTC. Protein sequence: CASSLAGDLSYEQYF.

The chain carries TRBV7-2 and TRBJ1-4, with 11 bases identical to TRBD1. Germline V gene lookup returns CDR1 SGHTA and CDR2 FQGNSA. CDR3 size: 16 residues. Unmatched junction bases numbered 7, after V lost 5 bases and J lost 5 bases. The CDR3 region is CASSQSRTGGNEKLFF. The DNA for the CDR3 is TGTGCCAGCAGCCAGAGCAGGACAGGGGGCAATGAAAAACTGTTTTTT.

This clone was seen a single time. The chain uses TRBV15 and TRBJ1-4; the match to TRBD1 covers 11 bases. This CDR3 comprises 17 residues. V was pared by 5 bases and J by 0 bases, with 5 bases of the junction left unmatched. Germline values: CDR1 LNHNV, CDR2 YYDKDF (reference sequence). The CDR3 DNA follows: TGTGCCACCAGCCAGGACAGGGGGCTTGCAACTAATGAAAAACTGTTTTTT. Translating it yields CATSQDRGLATNEKLFF.